The 7 T cell receptor beta chains below come from one sample, sequenced in a study of cytomegalovirus exposure and HLA in healthy donors. The PCR employed 60 Vbeta primers together with 13 Jbeta primers. Clones were sequenced by immunoSEQ multiplex PCR, and TCRdb holds only the in-frame ones, with some missing. Among under 200,000 clones listed, around 80% were seen once. Input material: PBMCs. These receptors were collected from a male donor in good health and CMV-seropositive.

This clone has only one observation. The chain combines TRBV11-2 with TRBJ1-2; D not resolved. This CDR3 has 11 amino acids. Trimming took off 3 bases at V and 6 bases at J, with 5 bases between the two ends. Germline CDR1 and CDR2: SGHAT and FQNNGV. The CDR3: CASSFRDGYTF. Here the CDR3 DNA reads TGTGCCAGCAGCTTTCGCGATGGCTACACCTTC. Full variable domain (rest looked up from reference TRBV11-2 and TRBJ1-2): EAGVAQSPRYKIIEKRQSVAFWCNPISGHATLYWYQQILGQGPKLLIQFQNNGVVDDSQLPKDRFSAERLKGVDSTLKIQPAKLEDSAVYLCASSFRDGYTFGSGTRLTVV.

J is TRBJ2-2 and V is TRBV5-1; TRBD2 matches at 11 bases. CDR1 is SGHRS and CDR2 is YFSETQ in the germline V gene. With V trimmed by 4 bases and J by 2 bases, 16 bases remained unmatched. The length of the CDR3 is 20 residues. CDR3 coding DNA: TGCGCCAGCAGCACCGGACTAGCGGGCGATCTTAGACCAAACACCGGGGAGCTGTTTTTT. This sequence encodes CASSTGLAGDLRPNTGELFF.

The chain uses TRBV6-1 and TRBJ1-6; TRBD1 is a possible D gene (6 bases). Trimming left V 2 bases short and J 7 bases short, with 15 bases between. Per the germline V gene, CDR1 is MNHNS and CDR2 is SASEGT. This CDR3 spans 16 amino acids. The CDR3 DNA is TGTGCCAGCAGTGAAATTTGGGCAGGGGCCAATTCACCCCTCCACTTT. It codes for CASSEIWAGANSPLHF.

The rearrangement links TRBV6-5 to TRBJ2-5; possibly TRBD2 for D (5 bases). V lost 2 bases and J 5 bases, leaving 12 bases between the germline ends. In germline, CDR1 is MNHEY, CDR2 SVGAGI. The CDR3 loop spans 14 amino acids. CDR3 region: CASSYLAARETQYF. Here the CDR3 DNA reads TGTGCCAGCAGTTACCTAGCCGCCCGGGAGACCCAGTACTTC.

The V call is TRBV10-3, the J call TRBJ1-5, with 8 bases matching TRBD1. With 5 bases clipped from V and 5 bases from J, the junction kept 5 bases outside the gene matches. The CDR3 runs 14 residues. In germline, CDR1 is ENHRY, CDR2 SYGVKD. CDR3: CAISMTGADQPQHF. The CDR3 DNA reads as TGTGCCATCAGTATGACAGGGGCCGATCAGCCCCAGCATTTT.

J is TRBJ1-6 and V is TRBV5-1; no firm D call. The germline V and J ends were trimmed by 4 bases and 0 bases, with 14 bases remaining between them. The CDR3 has 17 residues. Looked up from germline, CDR1 is SGHRS and CDR2 is YFSETQ. This chain's CDR3 is CASSTSSLSSYNSPLHF. DNA of the CDR3: TGCGCCAGCAGCACGAGCTCCCTTAGCTCCTATAATTCACCCCTCCACTTT.

Comment on this clone: The junction shows a germline mismatch at one end, possibly a read error. The rearrangement joins TRBV5-8 to TRBJ2-7, with D perhaps matching TRBD2 (5 bases). Germline V gene sequence: CDR1 SGHTS, CDR2 YDEGEE. This CDR3 region has 14 residues. Written as DNA, the CDR3 is TGTGCCAGCACCTTGACACTAGGCGCCTACGAGCAGTACTTC. This codes for CASTLTLGAYEQYF.